This T cell receptor beta chain emerged from a study of beta chain features in type 1 diabetes. The sequenced template was cDNA made from the entire isolated RNA. Method: immunoSEQ multiplex PCR; TCRdb's copy keeps in-frame clones and lacks some. The repertoire has 430,000 or so clones, about an eighth of them found once; the top ten carry around 0.05%. There are 17 residues in the CDR3. The V and J ends lost 4 bases and 2 bases, in that order; junction bases with no gene match: 12. CDR1 and CDR2 (germline): GTSNPN, SVGIG (reference sequence). Study-wide results and caveats: All four CD4+ subsets of Type 1 diabetes patients contained TCRB CDR3s that were moderately but significantly shorter.

In regard to this clone: The antigen is not known.

A sort by CD45RO/CCR7/CD25/CD127/CD95/CD27 yielded CD4+ naive, central memory, regulatory and stem cell-like memory cells. Every sorted population was more than 98% pure. This receptor was identified in a woman aged 18-29 years in good health. This chain uses TRBV30 with TRBJ2-3; 10 positions agree with TRBD1. The sample comprised naive CD4+ T cells from blood. CDR3 DNA: TGTGCCTGGACGAGCTCCGCGGGACAGGGGATCACAGATACGCAGTATTTT. Amino acid sequence: CAWTSSAGQGITDTQYF.